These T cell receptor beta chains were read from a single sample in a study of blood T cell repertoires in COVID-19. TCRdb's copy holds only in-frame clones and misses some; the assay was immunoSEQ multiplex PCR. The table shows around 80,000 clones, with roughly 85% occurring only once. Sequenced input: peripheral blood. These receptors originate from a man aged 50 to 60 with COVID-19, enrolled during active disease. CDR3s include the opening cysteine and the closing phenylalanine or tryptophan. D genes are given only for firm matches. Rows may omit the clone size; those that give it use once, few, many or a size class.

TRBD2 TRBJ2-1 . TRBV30 CAWSRTRANEQFF TGTGCCTGGAGTAGGACTAGGGCGAATGAGCAGTTCTTC
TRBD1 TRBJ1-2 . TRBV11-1 CASSLDTGVGIYGYTF TGTGCCAGCAGCCTTGACACAGGGGTAGGAATCTATGGCTACACCTTC
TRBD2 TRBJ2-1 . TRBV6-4 CASRGLEQFF TGTGCCAGCAGGGGACTAGAGCAGTTCTTC
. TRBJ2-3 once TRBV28 CASSLGRDTQYF TGTGCCAGCAGTTTAGGGCGAGATACGCAGTATTTT
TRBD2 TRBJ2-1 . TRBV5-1 CASSGGTSGNEQFF TGCGCCAGCAGCGGGGGGACTAGCGGCAATGAGCAGTTCTTC
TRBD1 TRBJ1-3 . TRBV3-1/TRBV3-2 CASSQVETGFSGNTIYF TGTGCCAGCAGCCAAGTAGAGACAGGGTTTTCCGGAAACACCATATATTTT
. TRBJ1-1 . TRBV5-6 CASSRQVSDTEAFF TGTGCCAGCAGCCGACAGGTGTCGGACACTGAAGCTTTCTTT
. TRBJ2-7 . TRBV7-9 CASSLAVGRQRGGYEQYF TGTGCCAGCAGCTTAGCAGTGGGCCGACAAAGAGGGGGCTACGAGCAGTACTTC
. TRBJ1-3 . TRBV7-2 CASSLARRTSSGNTIYF TGTGCCAGCAGCTTAGCGCGCAGGACTAGCTCTGGAAACACCATATATTTT
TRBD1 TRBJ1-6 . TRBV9 CASSARQGRSPLHF TGTGCCAGCAGCGCCAGACAGGGCCGATCACCCCTCCACTTT
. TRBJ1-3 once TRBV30 CAWRQGAGNTIYF TGTGCCTGGAGACAGGGAGCTGGAAACACCATATATTTT
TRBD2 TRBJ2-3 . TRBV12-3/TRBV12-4 CASSWGLTDTQYF TGTGCCAGCAGTTGGGGACTAACAGATACGCAGTATTTT
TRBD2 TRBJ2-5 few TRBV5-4 CASSLGTSGKETQYF TGTGCCAGCAGCTTGGGTACTAGCGGGAAAGAGACCCAGTACTTC
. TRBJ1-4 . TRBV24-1 CATSDPGSSNEKLFF TGTGCCACCAGTGATCCCGGGTCTTCTAATGAAAAACTGTTTTTT
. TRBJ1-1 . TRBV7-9 CASSLIGSGRTEAFF TGTGCCAGCAGCTTAATAGGTTCAGGAAGGACTGAAGCTTTCTTT
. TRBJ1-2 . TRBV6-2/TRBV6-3 CASSYSEDGYTF TGTGCCAGCAGTTACAGTGAGGATGGCTACACCTTC
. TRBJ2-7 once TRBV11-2 CASSFRTGSYEQYF TGTGCCAGCAGCTTCAGGACTGGGTCCTACGAGCAGTACTTC
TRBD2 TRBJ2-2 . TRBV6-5 CASNLLAGGTGELFF TGTGCCAGCAACCTACTAGCGGGAGGGACCGGGGAGCTGTTTTTT
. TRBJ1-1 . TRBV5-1 CASSLGYDTPNTEAFF TGCGCCAGCAGCTTGGGTTATGACACCCCGAACACTGAAGCTTTCTTT
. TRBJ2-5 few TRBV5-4 CASSPGGRGRETQYF TGTGCCAGCAGCCCGGGGGGCAGGGGAAGAGAGACCCAGTACTTC
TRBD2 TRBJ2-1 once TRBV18 CASSPRTSGEQFF TGTGCCAGCTCACCAAGGACTAGCGGTGAGCAGTTCTTC
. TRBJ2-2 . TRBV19 CASQRGWNTGELFF TGTGCCAGTCAGCGCGGGTGGAACACCGGGGAGCTGTTTTTT
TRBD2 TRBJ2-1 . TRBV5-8 CASSLAGLAGLNEQFF TGTGCCAGCAGCTTGGCGGGACTAGCGGGACTCAATGAGCAGTTCTTC
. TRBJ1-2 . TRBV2 CASKDRAGKYYGYTF TGTGCCAGCAAGGATAGGGCAGGGAAATACTATGGCTACACCTTC
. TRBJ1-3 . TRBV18 CASSPPTGRGNTIYF TGTGCCAGCTCACCACCGACTGGCCGCGGAAACACCATATATTTT
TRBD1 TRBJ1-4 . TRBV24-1 CATSDGQGTNEKLFF TGTGCCACCAGTGATGGACAGGGGACTAATGAAAAACTGTTTTTT
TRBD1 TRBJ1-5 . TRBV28 CASSQGGQLYQPQHF TGTGCCAGCAGTCAAGGGGGACAGCTCTATCAGCCCCAGCATTTT
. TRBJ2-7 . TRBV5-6 CASSWKGQNEQYF TGTGCCAGCAGCTGGAAGGGACAAAACGAGCAGTACTTC
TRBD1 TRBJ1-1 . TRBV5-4 CASSPGQGGTGTEAFF TGTGCCAGCAGCCCTGGACAGGGGGGGACCGGCACTGAAGCTTTCTTT
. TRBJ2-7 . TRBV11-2 CASSHGGPYEQYF TGTGCCAGCAGCCACGGAGGGCCGTACGAGCAGTACTTC
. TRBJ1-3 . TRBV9 CASSVGGSGSGNTIYF TGTGCCAGCAGCGTAGGAGGGTCGGGCTCTGGAAACACCATATATTTT
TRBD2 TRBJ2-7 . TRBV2 CASSLSRGRTYEQYF TGTGCCAGCAGCCTCTCCCGCGGGAGGACGTACGAGCAGTACTTC
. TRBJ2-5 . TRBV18 CASSRTDRETQYF TGTGCCAGCTCACGAACTGACAGAGAGACCCAGTACTTC
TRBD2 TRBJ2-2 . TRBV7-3 CASSFLAGETGELFF TGTGCCAGCAGCTTCCTAGCGGGAGAGACCGGGGAGCTGTTTTTT
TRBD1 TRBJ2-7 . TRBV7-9 CASSLGQGFDEQYF TGTGCCAGCAGCCTGGGACAGGGGTTCGACGAGCAGTACTTC
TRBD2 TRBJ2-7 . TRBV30 CAWSVQLAGLSEQYF TGTGCCTGGAGTGTACAACTAGCGGGATTAAGCGAGCAGTACTTC
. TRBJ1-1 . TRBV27 CASSWDSNTEAFF TGTGCCAGCAGTTGGGACTCGAACACTGAAGCTTTCTTT
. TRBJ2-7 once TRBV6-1 CASSDTGGSSYEQYF TGTGCCAGCAGTGATACAGGTGGTAGCTCCTACGAGCAGTACTTC
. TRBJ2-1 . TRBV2 CASNSGYTYNEQFF TGTGCCAGCAATTCGGGGTACACCTACAATGAGCAGTTCTTC
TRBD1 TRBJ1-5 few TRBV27 CASSPGGSYSNQPQHF TGTGCCAGCAGTCCAGGGGGGTCTTATAGCAATCAGCCCCAGCATTTT
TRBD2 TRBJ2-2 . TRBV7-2 CASSLGLAGAGELFF TGTGCCAGCAGCTTGGGACTAGCGGGAGCCGGGGAGCTGTTTTTT
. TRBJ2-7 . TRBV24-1 CATSDLAGREQYF TGTGCCACCAGTGATTTGGCGGGGCGGGAGCAGTACTTC
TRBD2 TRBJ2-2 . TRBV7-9 CASSFGRAGVGGELFF TGTGCCAGCAGCTTTGGGAGGGCCGGGGTCGGCGGGGAGCTGTTTTTT
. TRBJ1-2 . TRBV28 CASSRQEDGYTF TGTGCCAGCAGTCGACAGGAGGATGGCTACACCTTC
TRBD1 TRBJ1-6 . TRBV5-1 CASRPGTDNSPLHF TGCGCCAGCAGACCCGGGACAGATAATTCACCCCTCCACTTT
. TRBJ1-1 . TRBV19 CASMDRANTEAFF TGTGCCAGTATGGACAGAGCGAACACTGAAGCTTTCTTT
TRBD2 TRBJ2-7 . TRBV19 CASSETSGKIYEQYF TGTGCCAGTAGTGAAACTAGCGGGAAAATTTACGAGCAGTACTTC
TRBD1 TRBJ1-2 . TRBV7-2 CASSSGTGVNYGYTF TGTGCCAGCAGTTCCGGGACAGGGGTTAACTATGGCTACACCTTC
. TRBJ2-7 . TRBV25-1 CASSEGGSLYEQYF TGTGCCAGCAGTGAAGGAGGCAGCCTCTACGAGCAGTACTTC
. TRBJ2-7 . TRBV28 CASSAIYEQYF TGTGCCAGCAGTGCGATCTACGAGCAGTACTTC
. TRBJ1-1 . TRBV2 CASSLQGNTEAFF TGTGCCAGCAGTTTACAGGGGAACACTGAAGCTTTCTTT